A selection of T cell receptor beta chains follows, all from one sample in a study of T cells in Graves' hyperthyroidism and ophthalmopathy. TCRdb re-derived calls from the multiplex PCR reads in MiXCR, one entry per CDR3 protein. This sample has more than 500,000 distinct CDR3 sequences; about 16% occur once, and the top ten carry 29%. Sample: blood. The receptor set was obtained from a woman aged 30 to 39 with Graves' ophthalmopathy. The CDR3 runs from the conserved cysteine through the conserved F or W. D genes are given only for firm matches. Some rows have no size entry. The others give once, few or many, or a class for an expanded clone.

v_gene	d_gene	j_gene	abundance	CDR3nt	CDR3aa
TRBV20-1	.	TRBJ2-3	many	TGCAGTGCTAAGACACCTCAGCAATGGGATACGCAGTATTTT	CSAKTPQQWDTQYF
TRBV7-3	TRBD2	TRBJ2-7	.	TGTGCCAGCAGGCCGGGAGGACCTCTGGGGGAGCAGTACTTC	CASRPGGPLGEQYF
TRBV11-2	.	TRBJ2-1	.	TGTGCCAGCAGCTTCGAAGGGGGATCTTTTAATGAGCAGTTCTTC	CASSFEGGSFNEQFF
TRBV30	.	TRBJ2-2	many	TGTGCCTGGAGTATGCACAGGTACACCGGGGAGCTGTTTTTT	CAWSMHRYTGELFF
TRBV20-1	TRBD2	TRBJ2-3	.	TGCAGTGCTAGATCGGGACTAGCGGACGCTAGCACAGATACGCAGTATTTT	CSARSGLADASTDTQYF
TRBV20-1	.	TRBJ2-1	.	TGCAGTGCTGGGGGAATAGCGAGGTTCAATGAGCAGTTCTTC	CSAGGIARFNEQFF
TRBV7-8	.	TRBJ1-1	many	TGTGCCAGCAGCTTAGGATCTAGCAGCACTGAAGCTTTCTTT	CASSLGSSSTEAFF
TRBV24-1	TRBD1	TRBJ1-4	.	TGTGCCACCAGTGATCCTGGAACGACAGGGATTAATGAAAAACTGTTTTTT	CATSDPGTTGINEKLFF
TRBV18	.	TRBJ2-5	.	TGTGCCAGCAGCTTGGTGGTGACAGGCTTCACCGAGACCCAGTACTTC	CASSLVVTGFTETQYF
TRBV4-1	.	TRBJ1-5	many	TGCGCCAGCAGCCACGACAGCCTCAAGTCCCAGCATTTT	CASSHDSLKSQHF
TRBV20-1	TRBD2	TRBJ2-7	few	TGCAGTGCTAGATTCCGGCTAGCGGCCTACGAGCAGTACTTC	CSARFRLAAYEQYF
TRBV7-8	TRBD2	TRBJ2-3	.	TGTGCCAGCAGCCCCTCACCGACTAGCGGGAGGCCCACAGATACGCAGTATTTT	CASSPSPTSGRPTDTQYF
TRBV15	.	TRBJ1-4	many	TGTGCCACCAGCAGAGATTTAGGGTCTAATGAAAAACTGTTTTTT	CATSRDLGSNEKLFF
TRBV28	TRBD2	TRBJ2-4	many	TGTGCCAGCAGTTCCACCCGGGGGGGGATCCTAGCCAAAAACATTCAGTACTTC	CASSSTRGGILAKNIQYF
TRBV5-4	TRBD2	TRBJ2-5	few	TGTGCCAGCAGCTTGACTAGCGAGGGAGAGACCCAGTACTTC	CASSLTSEGETQYF
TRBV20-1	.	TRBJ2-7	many	TGCAGTGCTCCCTTTGTGGGTAGCAATTACGAGCAGTACTTC	CSAPFVGSNYEQYF
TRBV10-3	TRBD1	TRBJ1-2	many	TGTGCCATCAGTGGGGACAGGGACTACACCTTC	CAISGDRDYTF